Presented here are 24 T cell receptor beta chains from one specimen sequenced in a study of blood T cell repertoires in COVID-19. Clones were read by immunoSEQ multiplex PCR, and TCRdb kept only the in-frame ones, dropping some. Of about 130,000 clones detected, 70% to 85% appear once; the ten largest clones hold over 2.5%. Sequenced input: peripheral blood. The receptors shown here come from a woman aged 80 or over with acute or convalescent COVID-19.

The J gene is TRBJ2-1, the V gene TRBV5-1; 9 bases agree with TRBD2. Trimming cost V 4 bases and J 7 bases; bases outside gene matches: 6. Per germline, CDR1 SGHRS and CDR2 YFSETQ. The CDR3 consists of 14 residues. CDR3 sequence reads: CASSGAGGRNEQFF. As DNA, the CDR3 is TGCGCCAGCAGCGGAGCGGGGGGCCGAAATGAGCAGTTCTTC.

For the CDR3, the DNA is TGTGCCAGCAGTTCGATAGCCCCAGATACGCAGTATTTT. Amino acids: CASSSIAPDTQYF. The rearrangement links TRBV12-3 or TRBV12-4 to TRBJ2-3; D unresolved. This CDR3 comprises 13 residues. V lost 4 bases to trimming and J lost 4 bases, with 9 bases between them.

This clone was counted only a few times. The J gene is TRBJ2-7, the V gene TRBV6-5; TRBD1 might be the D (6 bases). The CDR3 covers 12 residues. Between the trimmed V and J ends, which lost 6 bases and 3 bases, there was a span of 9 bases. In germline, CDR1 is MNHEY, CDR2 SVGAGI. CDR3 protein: CASRDSVYEQYF. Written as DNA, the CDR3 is TGTGCCAGCAGGGACAGCGTCTACGAGCAGTACTTC.

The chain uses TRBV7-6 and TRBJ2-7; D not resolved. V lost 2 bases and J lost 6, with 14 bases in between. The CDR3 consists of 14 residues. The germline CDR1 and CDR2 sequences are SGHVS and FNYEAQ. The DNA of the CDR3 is TGTGCCAGCAGCTTAAAAGAACTAAGCAGCGAGCAGTACTTC. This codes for CASSLKELSSEQYF.

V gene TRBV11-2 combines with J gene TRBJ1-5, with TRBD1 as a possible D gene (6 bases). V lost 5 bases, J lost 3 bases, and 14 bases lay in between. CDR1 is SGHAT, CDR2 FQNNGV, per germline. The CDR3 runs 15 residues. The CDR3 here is CASSPQTGPNQPQHF. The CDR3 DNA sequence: TGTGCCAGCAGCCCTCAGACAGGCCCCAATCAGCCCCAGCATTTT.

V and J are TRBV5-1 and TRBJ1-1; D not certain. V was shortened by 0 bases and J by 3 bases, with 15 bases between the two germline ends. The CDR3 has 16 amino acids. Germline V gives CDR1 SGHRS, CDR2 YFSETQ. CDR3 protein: CASSLVGGRGHTEAFF. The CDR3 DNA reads TGCGCCAGCAGCTTGGTTGGCGGGCGAGGACACACTGAAGCTTTCTTT. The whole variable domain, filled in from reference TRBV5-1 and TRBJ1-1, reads KAGVTQTPRYLIKTRGQQVTLSCSPISGHRSVSWYQQTPGQGLQFLFEYFSETQRNKGNFPGRFSGRQFSNSRSEMNVSTLELGDSALYLCASSLVGGRGHTEAFFGQGTRLTVV.

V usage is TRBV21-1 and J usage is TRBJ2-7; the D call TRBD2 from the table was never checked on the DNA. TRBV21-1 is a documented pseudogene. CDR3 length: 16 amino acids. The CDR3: CASSKALGGNDHEQYF. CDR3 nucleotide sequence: TGTGCCAGCAGCAAAGCGCTGGGGGGGAACGACCACGAGCAGTACTTC.

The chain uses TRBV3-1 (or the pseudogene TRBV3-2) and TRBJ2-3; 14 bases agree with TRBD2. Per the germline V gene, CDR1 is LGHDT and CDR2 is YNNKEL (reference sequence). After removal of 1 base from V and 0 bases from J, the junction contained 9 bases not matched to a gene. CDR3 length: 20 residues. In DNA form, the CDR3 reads TGTGCCAGCAGCCAAGGTGGACTAGCGGGGGGTCTTGCTAGCACAGATACGCAGTATTTT. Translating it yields CASSQGGLAGGLASTDTQYF.

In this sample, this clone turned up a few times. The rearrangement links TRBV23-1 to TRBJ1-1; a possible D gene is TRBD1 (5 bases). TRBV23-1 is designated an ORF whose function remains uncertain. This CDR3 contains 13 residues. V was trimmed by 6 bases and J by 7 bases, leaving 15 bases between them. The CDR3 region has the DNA TGCGCCAGCAGCGGGGGGTCTCCTAGTGAAGCTTTCTTT. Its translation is CASSGGSPSEAFF.

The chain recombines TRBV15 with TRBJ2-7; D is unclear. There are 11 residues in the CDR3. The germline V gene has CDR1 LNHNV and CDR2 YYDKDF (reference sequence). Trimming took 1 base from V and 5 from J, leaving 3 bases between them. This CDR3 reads CATSRGDEQYF. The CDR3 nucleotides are TGTGCCACCAGCAGAGGAGACGAGCAGTACTTC.

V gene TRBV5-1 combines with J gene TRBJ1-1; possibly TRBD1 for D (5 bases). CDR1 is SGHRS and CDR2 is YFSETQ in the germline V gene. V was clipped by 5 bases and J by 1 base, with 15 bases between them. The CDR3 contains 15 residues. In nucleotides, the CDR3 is TGCGCCAGCAGAGGAATCAGGGAAGGGAACACTGAAGCTTTCTTT. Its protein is CASRGIREGNTEAFF.

The CDR3 nucleotides read TGTGCCAGCAGTATAACAGGGGAATATTACAATGGCTACACCTTC. It codes for CASSITGEYYNGYTF. The V and J genes are TRBV6-5 and TRBJ1-2, with 7 positions matching TRBD1. The CDR3 runs to 15 residues. Germline V CDR1 and CDR2: MNHEY, SVGAGI. Trimming took 5 bases from V and 6 from J; bases not matched to a gene: 12.

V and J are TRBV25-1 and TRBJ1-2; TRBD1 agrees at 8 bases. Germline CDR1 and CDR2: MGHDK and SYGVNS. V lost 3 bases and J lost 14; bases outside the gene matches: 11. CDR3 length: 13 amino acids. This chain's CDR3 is CASSEGLRGRRTF. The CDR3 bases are TGTGCCAGCAGTGAGGGCCTCAGGGGGCGGAGGACCTTC.

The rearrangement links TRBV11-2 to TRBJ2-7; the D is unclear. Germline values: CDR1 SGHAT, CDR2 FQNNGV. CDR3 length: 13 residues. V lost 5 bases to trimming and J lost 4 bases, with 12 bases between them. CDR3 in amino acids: CASSPPLTYEQYF. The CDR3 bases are TGTGCCAGCAGCCCCCCCCTGACATACGAGCAGTACTTC.

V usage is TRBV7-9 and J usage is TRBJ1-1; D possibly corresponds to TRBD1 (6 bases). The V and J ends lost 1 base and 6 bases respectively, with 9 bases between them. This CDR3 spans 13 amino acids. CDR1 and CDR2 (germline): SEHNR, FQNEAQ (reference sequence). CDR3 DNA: TGTGCCAGCAGCTTAGAGGCAGGGGCTGAAGCTTTCTTT. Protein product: CASSLEAGAEAFF.

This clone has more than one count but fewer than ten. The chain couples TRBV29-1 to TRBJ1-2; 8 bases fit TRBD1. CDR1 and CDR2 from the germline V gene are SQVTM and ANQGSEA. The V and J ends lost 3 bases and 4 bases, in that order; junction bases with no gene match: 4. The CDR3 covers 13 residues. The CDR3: CSVDYGTGYGYTF. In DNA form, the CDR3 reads TGCAGCGTTGATTACGGGACAGGCTATGGCTACACCTTC.

The CDR3 DNA follows: TGTGCCAGCAGCTTAGGGTGGAGGGCTGATGGCGGTGGCTACACCTTC. Protein: CASSLGWRADGGGYTF. The chain has TRBV7-9 and TRBJ1-2; D not certain. Per the germline V gene, CDR1 is SEHNR and CDR2 is FQNEAQ (reference sequence). Between the trimmed V and J ends, which lost 1 base and 7 bases, there was a span of 19 bases. This CDR3 comprises 16 residues.

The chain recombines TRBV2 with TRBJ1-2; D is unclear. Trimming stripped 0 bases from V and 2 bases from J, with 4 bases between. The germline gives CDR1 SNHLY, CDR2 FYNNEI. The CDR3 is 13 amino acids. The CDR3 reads CASSEAGNYGYTF. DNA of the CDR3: TGTGCCAGCAGTGAAGCGGGCAACTATGGCTACACCTTC.

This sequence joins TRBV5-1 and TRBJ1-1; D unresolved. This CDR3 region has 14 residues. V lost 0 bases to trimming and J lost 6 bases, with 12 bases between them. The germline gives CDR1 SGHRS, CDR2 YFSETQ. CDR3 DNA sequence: TGCGCCAGCAGCTTGGAGGTAGATCGGGCTGAAGCTTTCTTT. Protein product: CASSLEVDRAEAFF. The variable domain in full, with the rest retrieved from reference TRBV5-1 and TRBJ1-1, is KAGVTQTPRYLIKTRGQQVTLSCSPISGHRSVSWYQQTPGQGLQFLFEYFSETQRNKGNFPGRFSGRQFSNSRSEMNVSTLELGDSALYLCASSLEVDRAEAFFGQGTRLTVV.

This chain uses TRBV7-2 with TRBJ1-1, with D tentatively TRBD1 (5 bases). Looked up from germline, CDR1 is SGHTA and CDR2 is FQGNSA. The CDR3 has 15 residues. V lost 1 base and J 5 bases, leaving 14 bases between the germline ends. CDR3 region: CASSLVFAGRTEAFF. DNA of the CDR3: TGTGCCAGCAGCTTAGTATTCGCAGGGAGGACTGAAGCTTTCTTT.

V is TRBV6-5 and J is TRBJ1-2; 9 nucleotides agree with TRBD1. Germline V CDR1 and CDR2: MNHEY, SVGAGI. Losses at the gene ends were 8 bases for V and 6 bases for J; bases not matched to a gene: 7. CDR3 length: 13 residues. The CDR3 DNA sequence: TGTGCCAGCTCGGCCGGGACAGGGAATGGCTACACCTTC. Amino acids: CASSAGTGNGYTF.

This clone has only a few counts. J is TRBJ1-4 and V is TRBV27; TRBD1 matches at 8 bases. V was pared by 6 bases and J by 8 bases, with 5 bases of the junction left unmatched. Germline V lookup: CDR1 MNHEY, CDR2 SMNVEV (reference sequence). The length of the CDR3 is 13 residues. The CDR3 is CASRQGAVEKLFF. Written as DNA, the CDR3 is TGTGCCAGCAGGCAGGGGGCGGTGGAAAAACTGTTTTTT.

The CDR3 DNA is TGTGCTAGTGGTTTGGTACGGCAGGGTAGGGACACTGAAGCTTTCTTT. Protein: CASGLVRQGRDTEAFF. The gene calls are TRBV12-5 and TRBJ1-1; possibly TRBD1 for D (5 bases). The CDR3 spans 16 residues. From germline, CDR1 is LGHNT and CDR2 FRNRAP. Trimming removed 0 bases from V and 3 bases from J, with 14 bases in between. Complete variable domain (other parts from reference TRBV12-5 and TRBJ1-1): DARVTQTPRHKVTEMGQEVTMRCQPILGHNTVFWYRQTMMQGLELLAYFRNRAPLDDSGMPKDRFSAEMPDATLATLKIQPSEPRDSAVYFCASGLVRQGRDTEAFFGQGTRLTVV.

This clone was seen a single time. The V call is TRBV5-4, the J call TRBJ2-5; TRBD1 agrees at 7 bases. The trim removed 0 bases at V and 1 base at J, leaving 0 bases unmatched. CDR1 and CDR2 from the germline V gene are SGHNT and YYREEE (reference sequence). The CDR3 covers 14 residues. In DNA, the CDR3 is TGTGCCAGCAGCTTGGGACAGGGCCAAGAGACCCAGTACTTC. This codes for CASSLGQGQETQYF.